This TCR beta chain was sequenced in a study of neurological immune-mediated disorders. This clonotype was counted at least ten times. Unsorted libraries used 2 million PBMCs kept at -80 degrees C. Germline lookup yields CDR1 MNHEY and CDR2 SVGAGI. The germline V and J ends were trimmed by 6 bases and 7 bases, with 15 bases remaining between them. The CDR3 spans 13 residues. The cDNA was synthesized by 5'RACE incorporating 10-nucleotide random UMIs. TCRdb processed the 5' RACE reads anew with MiXCR; each CDR3 protein has one entry. The repertoire holds 65,000 to 85,000 distinct CDR3 sequences, about 3% seen once, with about 5.5% in the top ten.

The sample taken for sequencing was PBMCs. The V and J genes are TRBV6-5 and TRBJ1-2; TRBD1 might be the D (6 bases). The sequence derives from a woman in her 50s with multiple sclerosis. This chain's CDR3 is CASRHDGQSGYTF. CDR3 DNA sequence: TGTGCCAGCAGACACGATGGACAGAGTGGCTACACCTTC.